The 32 T cell receptor beta chains below all came from one sample that was sequenced in a study of blood T cell repertoires in COVID-19. Only in-frame clones appear in the TCRdb table, and some are missing; sequencing was by immunoSEQ multiplex PCR. The table lists under 70,000 clones, over 75% of them singletons. The sequencing input was peripheral blood. The source is an older man with acute or convalescent COVID-19.

The V call is TRBV5-1, the J call TRBJ1-1; D might be TRBD1 (5 bases). This CDR3 spans 14 amino acids. Germline V gene data show CDR1 as SGHRS and CDR2 as YFSETQ. Between the trimmed V and J ends, which lost 3 bases and 6 bases, there was a span of 15 bases. The CDR3 DNA follows: TGCGCCAGCAGCTCGGGACTTCCCTGGGCTGAAGCTTTCTTT. It yields the protein CASSSGLPWAEAFF. Based on the CDR3 plus reference TRBV5-1 and TRBJ1-1, the full variable domain is KAGVTQTPRYLIKTRGQQVTLSCSPISGHRSVSWYQQTPGQGLQFLFEYFSETQRNKGNFPGRFSGRQFSNSRSEMNVSTLELGDSALYLCASSSGLPWAEAFFGQGTRLTVV.

The V and J genes are TRBV11-1 and TRBJ2-7, with TRBD2 as a possible D gene (6 bases). The V gene lost 2 bases and the J gene lost 4 bases, with 15 bases spanning the gap. CDR1 is SGHAT and CDR2 is FQDESV in the germline V gene (reference sequence). CDR3 length equals 15 residues. The CDR3 DNA reads as TGTGCCAGCAGCTTATTCCAGGGAGGCAGTTACGAGCAGTACTTC. This translates into CASSLFQGGSYEQYF.

The J gene is TRBJ1-1, the V gene TRBV27; TRBD1 might be the D (5 bases). The CDR3 runs 15 residues. V lost 1 base, J lost 1 base, and 10 bases lay in between. Germline V lookup: CDR1 MNHEY, CDR2 SMNVEV (reference sequence). This CDR3 reads CASSLLAGGNTEAFF. As DNA, the CDR3 is TGTGCCAGCAGTTTATTGGCCGGGGGGAACACTGAAGCTTTCTTT.

The chain is built from TRBV5-6 and TRBJ2-7; a possible D gene is TRBD1 (6 bases). CDR3 size: 13 residues. Germline V gene data show CDR1 as SGHDT and CDR2 as YYEEEE. Trimming took off 4 bases at V and 4 bases at J, with 12 bases between the two ends. Here the CDR3 DNA reads TGTGCCAGCAGCCCCGGGACACAATACGAGCAGTACTTC. As protein: CASSPGTQYEQYF.

This chain connects TRBV2 to TRBJ2-7; D unclear. This CDR3 is built from 12 residues. Germline CDR1 is SNHLY and CDR2 is FYNNEI. V was cut by 4 bases and J by 2 bases, with 6 bases left in between. This chain's CDR3 is CASSGPPYEQYF. In nucleotides, the CDR3 is TGTGCCAGCAGTGGGCCCCCCTACGAGCAGTACTTC.

The V and J genes are TRBV7-9 and TRBJ2-1; 13 positions match TRBD2. This CDR3 has 16 residues. CDR1 and CDR2 from the germline V gene are SEHNR and FQNEAQ (reference sequence). After removal of 4 bases from V and 6 bases from J, the junction contained 6 bases not matched to a gene. The CDR3 DNA follows: TGTGCCAGCAGCTCACTAGCGGGGGGGCGTGGCAATGAGCAGTTCTTC. Protein sequence: CASSSLAGGRGNEQFF.

J is TRBJ1-2 and V is TRBV18, with 8 bases fitting TRBD1. After removal of 6 bases from V and 1 base from J, the junction contained 7 bases not matched to a gene. The CDR3 is 15 amino acids. Germline CDR1 is KGHSH and CDR2 is LQKENI. The DNA of the CDR3 is TGTGCCAGCTCGCCGACAGGGGCCGTTAACTATGGCTACACCTTC. Translating it yields CASSPTGAVNYGYTF.

V usage is TRBV6-5 and J usage is TRBJ1-5, with TRBD1 identical over 7 bases. CDR3 length: 14 residues. The germline V gene encodes CDR1 MNHEY and CDR2 SVGAGI. V lost 6 bases to trimming and J lost 4 bases; unmatched junction nucleotides: 6. The CDR3 DNA reads as TGTGCCAGCAGGGGGGGACAGCCGAATCAGCCCCAGCATTTT. It yields the protein CASRGGQPNQPQHF.

CDR3 sequence: CASSSGQIANTGELFF. In DNA, the CDR3 is TGTGCCAGTAGCAGTGGACAGATTGCGAACACCGGGGAGCTGTTTTTT. The chain combines TRBV19 with TRBJ2-2; D might be TRBD1 (6 bases). CDR1 is LNHDA, CDR2 SQIVND, per germline (reference sequence). V was trimmed by 6 bases and J by 0 bases, leaving 14 bases between them. The CDR3 has 16 residues.

This CDR3 is CASSSDRAPLHF. In DNA, the CDR3 is TGTGCCAGTAGTTCGGACAGGGCACCCCTCCACTTT. The chain uses TRBV19 and TRBJ1-6, with TRBD1 identical over 8 bases. V shed 5 bases and J 11 bases; nucleotides not matched to a gene: 2. The germline V gene has CDR1 LNHDA and CDR2 SQIVND (reference sequence). CDR3 length equals 12 residues.

The chain combines TRBV5-1 with TRBJ2-4; D perhaps matches TRBD1 (5 bases). The germline V and J ends were trimmed by 5 bases and 8 bases, with 17 bases remaining between them. The germline CDR1 and CDR2 sequences are SGHRS and YFSETQ. The CDR3 has 14 residues. The CDR3 protein is CASSRTDTSDIQYF. In DNA form, the CDR3 reads TGCGCCAGCAGTAGGACGGACACCTCAGACATTCAGTACTTC. The whole variable domain, remainder taken from reference TRBV5-1 and TRBJ2-4, is KAGVTQTPRYLIKTRGQQVTLSCSPISGHRSVSWYQQTPGQGLQFLFEYFSETQRNKGNFPGRFSGRQFSNSRSEMNVSTLELGDSALYLCASSRTDTSDIQYFGAGTRLSVL.

The rearrangement joins TRBV19 to TRBJ2-2; D is possibly TRBD1 (6 bases). V gave up 1 base and J gave up 7 bases, with 10 bases separating them. The CDR3 covers 14 residues. Germline V lookup: CDR1 LNHDA, CDR2 SQIVND (reference sequence). The CDR3 region is CASSIGGHGGELFF. In nucleotides, the CDR3 is TGTGCCAGTAGTATAGGGGGACATGGCGGGGAGCTGTTTTTT. Full variable domain (outside the CDR3, taken from reference TRBV19 and TRBJ2-2): DGGITQSPKYLFRKEGQNVTLSCEQNLNHDAMYWYRQDPGQGLRLIYYSQIVNDFQKGDIAEGYSVSREKKESFPLTVTSAQKNPTAFYLCASSIGGHGGELFFGEGSRLTVL.

V gene TRBV2 combines with J gene TRBJ1-3, with 7 bases identical to TRBD1. Trimming at V came to 3 bases and at J to 4 bases, leaving 0 bases not matched to a gene. The CDR3 runs 13 residues. Per the germline V gene, CDR1 is SNHLY and CDR2 is FYNNEI. The chain's CDR3 is CASSEGQGNTIYF. CDR3 nucleotide sequence: TGTGCCAGCAGTGAGGGACAGGGAAACACCATATATTTT.

This clone was seen only once. This rearrangement joins TRBV6-6 to TRBJ1-4; 7 bases align to TRBD1. CDR1 and CDR2 from the germline V gene are MNHNY and SVGAGI (reference sequence). V lost 8 bases, J lost 8 bases, and 14 bases stayed unmatched. The CDR3 loop spans 15 amino acids. DNA for the CDR3: TGTGCCAGCTCCTACCAGGGGGGAACTAGGGAAAAACTGTTTTTT. This encodes CASSYQGGTREKLFF.

The rearrangement links TRBV5-4 to TRBJ2-1, with TRBD1 as a possible D gene (7 bases). CDR3 length: 15 amino acids. V shed 0 bases and J shed 4 bases, with 11 bases lying between them. CDR1 and CDR2 (germline): SGHNT, YYREEE (reference sequence). The DNA for the CDR3 is TGTGCCAGCAGCTTGGCAGGGGGGCGGTACAATGAGCAGTTCTTC. Protein product: CASSLAGGRYNEQFF.

The chain couples TRBV4-1 to TRBJ2-1; D is perhaps TRBD2 (5 bases). Germline V lookup: CDR1 MGHRA, CDR2 YSYEKL. The CDR3 is made up of 14 amino acids. Trimming removed 0 bases at V and 7 bases at J, with 10 bases between. CDR3 region: CASSQDIRGNEQFF. CDR3 nucleotides: TGCGCCAGCAGCCAAGATATTCGGGGAAATGAGCAGTTCTTC.

This rearrangement joins TRBV6-5 to TRBJ2-2, with a possible D match to TRBD2 (5 bases). CDR1 MNHEY and CDR2 SVGAGI come from the germline V gene. The V and J ends lost 6 bases and 6 bases respectively, with 8 bases between them. The CDR3 covers 12 residues. The CDR3 nucleotides read TGTGCCAGCAGCGAGGGTGCCGGGGAGCTGTTTTTT. It codes for CASSEGAGELFF.

The chain has TRBV7-2 and TRBJ2-1; D perhaps matches TRBD2 (6 bases). This CDR3 comprises 17 residues. Germline V lookup: CDR1 SGHTA, CDR2 FQGNSA. V lost 2 bases and J lost 0, with 14 bases in between. For the CDR3, the DNA is TGTGCCAGCAGCTTAAGCCCCGGAGCGGGCTCCTACAATGAGCAGTTCTTC. Translated: CASSLSPGAGSYNEQFF.

This chain joins TRBV7-2 and TRBJ2-5; 8 bases line up with TRBD2. The CDR3 extends over 18 amino acids. Germline loops: CDR1 SGHTA, CDR2 FQGNSA. The V segment lost 1 base and the J segment 7 bases; nucleotides outside the gene matches: 17. The CDR3 here is CASSLEPPPRGVRGTQYF. The CDR3 bases are TGTGCCAGCAGCTTAGAACCCCCGCCGCGGGGGGTCCGGGGGACCCAGTACTTC.

The J gene is TRBJ2-7, the V gene TRBV11-2; 9 bases match TRBD1. Germline V gene sequence: CDR1 SGHAT, CDR2 FQNNGV. This CDR3 comprises 17 residues. V shed 1 base, J shed 6 bases, and the junction held 13 bases outside the gene matches. The CDR3, as DNA: TGTGCCAGCAGCTTAGTTCTCAGTCGTGGACAGGGGAGCGAGCAGTACTTC. Protein product: CASSLVLSRGQGSEQYF. Using reference TRBV11-2 and TRBJ2-7 for the parts outside the CDR3, the full variable domain is EAGVAQSPRYKIIEKRQSVAFWCNPISGHATLYWYQQILGQGPKLLIQFQNNGVVDDSQLPKDRFSAERLKGVDSTLKIQPAKLEDSAVYLCASSLVLSRGQGSEQYFGPGTRLTVT.

This clone was recorded a few times. The chain carries TRBV4-1 and TRBJ1-2; 12 nucleotides align to TRBD1. The junction had 4 bases not matched to a gene; V was cut back by 4 bases and J by 7 bases. Looked up from germline, CDR1 is MGHRA and CDR2 is YSYEKL. This CDR3 region has 14 residues. CDR3 amino acids: CASSPGQGALGYTF. DNA of the CDR3: TGCGCCAGCAGCCCGGGACAGGGGGCGCTTGGCTACACCTTC.

V is TRBV15 and J is TRBJ2-3; no clear D gene. There are 16 residues in the CDR3. The germline V gene has CDR1 LNHNV and CDR2 YYDKDF (reference sequence). V shed 2 bases and J shed 0 bases, with 12 bases lying between them. The CDR3 nucleotides are TGTGCCACCAGCAGATCGTGGGCAACGAGCACAGATACGCAGTATTTT. As protein: CATSRSWATSTDTQYF.

The V and J genes are TRBV6-5 and TRBJ2-5; 8 bases are shared with TRBD2. This CDR3 is 15 amino acids long. Germline V gene data show CDR1 as MNHEY and CDR2 as SVGAGI. With 6 bases clipped from V and 12 bases from J, the junction kept 18 bases outside the gene matches. The CDR3 DNA reads as TGTGCCAGCAGCCCGGGGGGGAGCGGGGGCCCATCGGAGTACTTC. Translated: CASSPGGSGGPSEYF.

The chain is built from TRBV15 and TRBJ2-7, with a possible D match to TRBD2 (5 bases). Trimming shortened V by 0 bases and J by 7 bases, and 13 bases separated the two germline ends. Per germline, CDR1 LNHNV and CDR2 YYDKDF (reference sequence). The CDR3 has 14 residues. The CDR3 DNA follows: TGTGCCACCAGCAGAGATCGGGCCTCGGGAGAGCAGTACTTC. Translated, it gives CATSRDRASGEQYF.

The gene calls are TRBV18 and TRBJ1-2; maybe TRBD1 (5 bases). Germline V gene sequence: CDR1 KGHSH, CDR2 LQKENI. Trimming removed 4 bases from V and 0 bases from J, with 12 bases in between. The length of the CDR3 is 15 residues. As DNA, the CDR3 is TGTGCCAGCTCACAAGGACAAGGAGCTAACTATGGCTACACCTTC. It translates to CASSQGQGANYGYTF.

The V and J genes are TRBV6-1 and TRBJ1-5; D is undetermined. The CDR3 contains 14 residues. Germline-derived CDR1 and CDR2 are MNHNS and SASEGT. Trimming took off 0 bases at V and 4 bases at J, with 7 bases between the two ends. This chain's CDR3 is CASSEARGNQPQHF. As DNA, the CDR3 is TGTGCCAGCAGTGAAGCGCGAGGTAATCAGCCCCAGCATTTT.

The chain is built from TRBV6-6 and TRBJ2-1, with D hard to call. The CDR3 has 14 amino acids. Trimming took 4 bases from V and 7 from J, leaving 14 bases between them. Germline values: CDR1 MNHNY, CDR2 SVGAGI (reference sequence). The CDR3 DNA reads as TGTGCCAGCAGTTCCCCTCCCCAGACTAATGAGCAGTTCTTC. This sequence encodes CASSSPPQTNEQFF.

The rearrangement links TRBV5-1 to TRBJ1-4; no reliable D call. Trimming shortened V by 6 bases and J by 5 bases, and 17 bases separated the two germline ends. This CDR3 region has 15 residues. The germline V gene encodes CDR1 SGHRS and CDR2 YFSETQ. CDR3 in DNA: TGCGCCAGCACCCCCTTCGGGGTGAGGAATGAAAAACTGTTTTTT. It specifies CASTPFGVRNEKLFF.

This rearrangement joins TRBV19 to TRBJ2-7, with 9 bases matching TRBD1. CDR1 is LNHDA, CDR2 SQIVND, per germline (reference sequence). There are 14 residues in the CDR3. The junction had 3 bases not matched to a gene; V was cut back by 4 bases and J by 2 bases. The CDR3 here is CASSKGQGTYEQYF. The CDR3 nucleotides are TGTGCCAGTAGTAAGGGACAGGGTACCTACGAGCAGTACTTC. The variable domain in full, completed from reference TRBV19 and TRBJ2-7, reads DGGITQSPKYLFRKEGQNVTLSCEQNLNHDAMYWYRQDPGQGLRLIYYSQIVNDFQKGDIAEGYSVSREKKESFPLTVTSAQKNPTAFYLCASSKGQGTYEQYFGPGTRLTVT.

The V and J genes are TRBV14 and TRBJ2-5; the D is unclear. V lost 1 base to trimming and J lost 5 bases, with 8 bases between them. The germline gives CDR1 SGHDN, CDR2 FVKESK. The CDR3 is 13 amino acids. CDR3 residues: CASSQGQWETQYF. The CDR3 DNA is TGTGCCAGCAGCCAAGGGCAATGGGAGACCCAGTACTTC.

The chain carries TRBV30 and TRBJ2-2; TRBD1 matches at 9 bases. CDR1 is GTSNPN, CDR2 SVGIG, per germline (reference sequence). The junction had 5 bases not matched to a gene; V was cut back by 5 bases and J by 1 base. There are 15 residues in the CDR3. CDR3 sequence: CAWDPGQGNTGELFF. The CDR3 nucleotides read TGTGCCTGGGATCCGGGACAGGGGAACACCGGGGAGCTGTTTTTT.

The rearrangement links TRBV5-4 to TRBJ2-1; no clear D. This CDR3 region has 13 residues. V lost 0 bases to trimming and J lost 6 bases, with 7 bases between them. Germline V gene lookup returns CDR1 SGHNT and CDR2 YYREEE (reference sequence). The CDR3 DNA follows: TGTGCCAGCAGCTTGGCCCAGGCCAATGAGCAGTTCTTC. This gives the protein CASSLAQANEQFF.